The 30 T cell receptor beta chains in this list originate from one sample, sequenced in a study of shared clonotypes between healthy human individuals. Clones were sequenced by immunoSEQ multiplex PCR, and TCRdb holds only the in-frame ones, with some missing. The table lists millions of clones, over 85% of them singletons, with 0.1% to 0.15% in the top ten. The specimen was naive CD4+ T cells sorted from blood. Subset reported: CD45RA+ positively selected. These receptors were collected from a man aged 18 to 29 in good health.

This chain uses TRBV6-5 with TRBJ2-7; 8 bases fit TRBD2. Germline V gene lookup returns CDR1 MNHEY and CDR2 SVGAGI. This CDR3 contains 13 residues. V dropped 4 bases and J dropped 3; count of bases not matched to a gene: 2. CDR3 amino acids: CASSSGGVYEQYF. DNA for the CDR3: TGTGCCAGCAGTTCGGGGGGGGTCTACGAGCAGTACTTC.

This clone has a single count. This rearrangement joins TRBV1 to TRBJ2-7; the DNA was not used to check the table's D call, TRBD2. TRBV1 is flagged as a pseudogene. The CDR3 has 17 amino acids. CDR3 sequence (DNA): TGCACCAGCAGCCAATTCTCAACTAGCGGGAGGTCCTACGAGCAGTACTTC. It is translated as CTSSQFSTSGRSYEQYF.

The rearrangement uses TRBV9 and TRBJ2-6, with TRBD1 identical over 10 bases. The CDR3 contains 16 residues. CDR1 is SGDLS and CDR2 is YYNGEE in the germline V gene. The J segment lost 3 bases and the V segment lost 4 bases, leaving 4 bases of the junction unmatched. This chain's CDR3 is CASSSGQGYGANVLTF. The CDR3 region has the DNA TGTGCCAGCAGCTCGGGACAGGGGTATGGGGCCAACGTCCTGACTTTC.

This rearrangement joins TRBV4-3 to TRBJ2-1; TRBD2 aligns across 13 bases. The CDR3 has 15 amino acids. Trimming cost V 4 bases and J 9 bases; bases outside gene matches: 6. Germline loops: CDR1 LGHNA, CDR2 YSLEER. CDR3 protein: CASSLGTSGIGEQFF. CDR3 nucleotide sequence: TGCGCCAGCAGCCTCGGGACTAGCGGGATCGGTGAGCAGTTCTTC.

The chain couples TRBV6-1 to TRBJ2-5, with a possible D match to TRBD1 (5 bases). This CDR3 spans 16 amino acids. Germline V gives CDR1 MNHNS, CDR2 SASEGT. Trimming took 4 bases from V and 2 from J, leaving 17 bases between them. The CDR3 protein is CASSVPDRWVQETQYF. As DNA, the CDR3 is TGTGCCAGCAGTGTACCTGACAGATGGGTACAAGAGACCCAGTACTTC.

The rearrangement joins TRBV28 to TRBJ1-6; 8 positions match TRBD1. V trimming: 2 bases; J trimming: 7 bases; junction bases outside the gene matches: 4. CDR1 is MDHEN, CDR2 SYDVKM, per germline. The length of the CDR3 is 15 residues. CDR3 region: CASSLTDRGNSPLHF. DNA for the CDR3: TGTGCCAGCAGTTTAACCGACAGGGGAAATTCACCCCTCCACTTT.

J is TRBJ2-7 and V is TRBV30; D unresolved. Trimming shortened V by 3 bases and J by 9 bases, and 18 bases separated the two germline ends. The germline V gene encodes CDR1 GTSNPN and CDR2 SVGIG (reference sequence). This CDR3 region has 13 residues. CDR3 DNA sequence: TGTGCCTGGAGCCCGTCGACTCATAGCCCGCAGTACTTC. Translated: CAWSPSTHSPQYF.

This chain joins TRBV7-8 and TRBJ2-5; the match to TRBD1 covers 9 bases. The CDR3 runs 15 residues. Looked up from germline, CDR1 is SGHVS and CDR2 is FQNEAQ. Losses at the gene ends were 2 bases for V and 4 bases for J; bases not matched to a gene: 5. The CDR3 DNA reads TGTGCCAGCAGCTTACGGGACAGGGCAGGAGAGACCCAGTACTTC. Translation gives CASSLRDRAGETQYF.

V is TRBV7-9 and J is TRBJ2-6; D is perhaps TRBD2 (6 bases). V lost 5 bases and J lost 1, with 18 bases in between. Germline V CDR1 and CDR2: SEHNR, FQNEAQ (reference sequence). This CDR3 comprises 18 residues. In nucleotides, the CDR3 is TGTGCCAGCAGCCCAACACAACAAGCGGGTTCTGGGGCCAACGTCCTGACTTTC. Translating gives CASSPTQQAGSGANVLTF.

The chain uses TRBV18 and TRBJ1-1, with 11 nucleotides matching TRBD1. Germline loops: CDR1 KGHSH, CDR2 LQKENI. V gave up 0 bases and J gave up 7 bases; unmatched junction bases: 1. The CDR3 totals 14 residues. The CDR3, as DNA: TGTGCCAGCTCACCACCGGGACAGGGGGATGAAGCTTTCTTT. Its translation is CASSPPGQGDEAFF.

On this clone: Other nucleotide sequences from this sample produce the same CDR3. The rearrangement links TRBV2 to TRBJ2-1; no reliable D call. Germline loops: CDR1 SNHLY, CDR2 FYNNEI. Trimming stripped 5 bases from V and 2 bases from J, with 7 bases between. This CDR3 spans 13 amino acids. The CDR3 region is CASSTGTYNEQFF. CDR3 bases: TGTGCCAGCAGTACGGGCACCTACAATGAGCAGTTCTTC.

The chain carries TRBV6-1 and TRBJ1-6; D is uncertain. This CDR3 contains 13 residues. CDR1 and CDR2 from the germline V gene are MNHNS and SASEGT. The V end was cut by 5 bases, the J end by 10 bases, with 12 bases between. In DNA form, the CDR3 reads TGTGCCAGCAGTTATGAGGCGGAATCACCCCTCCACTTT. This sequence encodes CASSYEAESPLHF.

The V call is TRBV28, the J call TRBJ1-3, with 8 bases matching TRBD1. CDR1 is MDHEN and CDR2 is SYDVKM in the germline V gene. This CDR3 contains 18 residues. Germline trimming cut 4 bases from V and 2 bases from J; bases unmatched to any gene: 13. The DNA of the CDR3 is TGTGCCAGCAGTTCCGTCCTCGGGGGCAGGGGGCCTGGAAACACCATATATTTT. Its protein is CASSSVLGGRGPGNTIYF. Full variable domain (remainder filled in from reference TRBV28 and TRBJ1-3): DVKVTQSSRYLVKRTGEKVFLECVQDMDHENMFWYRQDPGLGLRLIYFSYDVKMKEKGDIPEGYSVSREKKERFSLILESASTNQTSMYLCASSSVLGGRGPGNTIYFGEGSWLTVV.

Comment on this clone: Distinct nucleotide sequences in the sample also encode this CDR3. The chain links TRBV6-5 to TRBJ2-3; possibly TRBD1 for D (6 bases). The V gene's germline CDR1 is MNHEY and CDR2 SVGAGI. CDR3 size: 15 residues. V was clipped by 0 bases and J by 3 bases, with 10 bases between them. This CDR3 reads CASSYSGTGTDTQYF. The CDR3 region has the DNA TGTGCCAGCAGTTACTCGGGTACAGGGACAGATACGCAGTATTTT.

The chain is built from TRBV10-3 and TRBJ2-1; TRBD2 agrees at 7 bases. The CDR3 contains 15 residues. Trimming cost V 6 bases and J 5 bases; bases outside gene matches: 10. Looked up from germline, CDR1 is ENHRY and CDR2 is SYGVKD. CDR3 DNA: TGTGCCATCAGAAGCTTTGGGCTAGCGGACAATGAGCAGTTCTTC. This sequence encodes CAIRSFGLADNEQFF.

The DNA of the CDR3 is TGTGCCATCAGTGATTACCAGGGAACCGGGGAGCTGTTTTTT. Its protein is CAISDYQGTGELFF. The chain couples TRBV10-3 to TRBJ2-2, with D possibly being TRBD1 (5 bases). V was trimmed by 3 bases and J by 5 bases, leaving 10 bases between them. The CDR3 is made up of 14 amino acids. Germline V gene sequence: CDR1 ENHRY, CDR2 SYGVKD.

The chain couples TRBV29-1 to TRBJ1-2; possibly TRBD1 for D (5 bases). Per germline, CDR1 SQVTM and CDR2 ANQGSEA. Deletions cut 4 bases from V and 2 bases from J, with 8 bases between. The CDR3 length is 12 residues. The CDR3 sequence: CSVGSGNYGYTF. Written as DNA, the CDR3 is TGCAGCGTTGGGTCAGGGAACTATGGCTACACCTTC. Combining the CDR3 with reference TRBV29-1 and TRBJ1-2 gives the whole variable domain SAVISQKPSRDICQRGTSLTIQCQVDSQVTMMFWYRQQPGQSLTLIATANQGSEATYESGFVIDKFPISRPNLTFSTLTVSNMSPEDSSIYLCSVGSGNYGYTFGSGTRLTVV.

This chain joins TRBV12-5 and TRBJ2-7, with D perhaps assigned TRBD1 or TRBD2 (5 bases each). The germline V gene has CDR1 LGHNT and CDR2 FRNRAP. This CDR3 region has 13 residues. Trimming removed 1 base at V and 6 bases at J, with 10 bases between. The CDR3 sequence: CASGLEPGTEQYF. The CDR3 DNA follows: TGTGCTAGTGGTTTGGAACCCGGGACCGAGCAGTACTTC. The entire variable domain, with the rest obtained from reference TRBV12-5 and TRBJ2-7, is as follows: DARVTQTPRHKVTEMGQEVTMRCQPILGHNTVFWYRQTMMQGLELLAYFRNRAPLDDSGMPKDRFSAEMPDATLATLKIQPSEPRDSAVYFCASGLEPGTEQYFGPGTRLTVT.

The chain carries TRBV19 and TRBJ1-6, with 9 bases lining up with TRBD1. This CDR3 spans 12 amino acids. V lost 6 bases, J lost 14 bases, and 5 bases stayed unmatched. Looked up from germline, CDR1 is LNHDA and CDR2 is SQIVND (reference sequence). The CDR3 loop reads CASRRDRESLHF. CDR3 nucleotide sequence: TGTGCCAGTAGGAGGGACAGGGAATCCCTCCACTTT.

Only a few counts were recorded for this clone. The chain carries TRBV30 and TRBJ1-1; D is undetermined. V lost 4 bases and J lost 2, with 11 bases in between. The CDR3 is 13 residues long. Looked up from germline, CDR1 is GTSNPN and CDR2 is SVGIG (reference sequence). CDR3 sequence: CAWTDGVNTEAFF. As DNA, the CDR3 is TGTGCCTGGACCGACGGGGTTAACACTGAAGCTTTCTTT.

The V gene is TRBV6-6, the J gene TRBJ2-7, with 11 bases fitting TRBD1. Germline CDR1 reads MNHNY; CDR2 reads SVGAGI (reference sequence). This CDR3 has 14 amino acids. V lost 7 bases to trimming and J lost 3 bases; unmatched junction nucleotides: 5. CDR3 DNA sequence: TGTGCCAGCACCCGGGACAGGGGGGGCTACGAGCAGTACTTC. It yields the protein CASTRDRGGYEQYF.

The chain uses TRBV7-9 and TRBJ2-7; TRBD2 aligns across 14 bases. V lost 6 bases to trimming and J lost 4 bases; unmatched junction nucleotides: 8. The CDR3 consists of 16 residues. Germline values: CDR1 SEHNR, CDR2 FQNEAQ (reference sequence). CDR3 DNA sequence: TGTGCCAGCAGGCCAGGGACTAGCGGGGGCGGATACGAGCAGTACTTC. It is translated as CASRPGTSGGGYEQYF.

This chain joins TRBV7-2 and TRBJ1-6; D not certain. CDR3 length: 15 residues. Trimming took 1 base from V and 7 from J, leaving 11 bases between them. Germline lookup yields CDR1 SGHTA and CDR2 FQGNSA. The CDR3 sequence is CASSLVSRPNSPLHF. DNA for the CDR3: TGTGCCAGCAGCTTAGTATCCAGACCGAATTCACCCCTCCACTTT.

The chain has TRBV11-2 and TRBJ1-6; D is unclear. Trimming left V 2 bases short and J 9 bases short, with 14 bases between. The germline gives CDR1 SGHAT, CDR2 FQNNGV. The CDR3 sequence is 15 residues long. The CDR3: CASSLLDGGSSPLHF. The CDR3 DNA is TGTGCCAGCAGCTTACTGGACGGTGGAAGTTCACCCCTCCACTTT. Complete variable domain (other parts from reference TRBV11-2 and TRBJ1-6): EAGVAQSPRYKIIEKRQSVAFWCNPISGHATLYWYQQILGQGPKLLIQFQNNGVVDDSQLPKDRFSAERLKGVDSTLKIQPAKLEDSAVYLCASSLLDGGSSPLHFGNGTRLTVT.

The chain is built from TRBV7-8 and TRBJ2-1; 8 bases are shared with TRBD1. The CDR3 contains 13 residues. Germline CDR1 and CDR2: SGHVS and FQNEAQ. The trim removed 5 bases at V and 9 bases at J, leaving 6 bases unmatched. CDR3 amino acids: CASSQDRGGEQFF. The CDR3 DNA reads as TGTGCCAGCAGCCAAGACAGGGGTGGTGAGCAGTTCTTC.

CDR3 in DNA: TGTGCCAGCAGTCCTCCGGACAGGGGTCGGGACACCATATATTTT. This gives the protein CASSPPDRGRDTIYF. The rearrangement links TRBV28 to TRBJ1-3, with 9 bases that match TRBD1. The V segment lost 5 bases and the J segment 8 bases; nucleotides outside the gene matches: 10. The germline V gene has CDR1 MDHEN and CDR2 SYDVKM. This CDR3 is 15 amino acids long. The full variable domain, rest sourced from reference TRBV28 and TRBJ1-3, is DVKVTQSSRYLVKRTGEKVFLECVQDMDHENMFWYRQDPGLGLRLIYFSYDVKMKEKGDIPEGYSVSREKKERFSLILESASTNQTSMYLCASSPPDRGRDTIYFGEGSWLTVV.

This rearrangement joins TRBV7-2 to TRBJ2-2; 10 nucleotides match TRBD2. After removal of 1 base from V and 7 bases from J, the junction contained 6 bases not matched to a gene. The CDR3 contains 16 residues. Germline CDR1 reads SGHTA; CDR2 reads FQGNSA. The CDR3 spells CASSLGLAGADGELFF. Written as DNA, the CDR3 is TGTGCCAGCAGCTTAGGCCTAGCGGGAGCGGACGGGGAGCTGTTTTTT. Complete variable domain (other parts from reference TRBV7-2 and TRBJ2-2): GAGVSQSPSNKVTEKGKDVELRCDPISGHTALYWYRQSLGQGLEFLIYFQGNSAPDKSGLPSDRFSAERTGGSVSTLTIQRTQQEDSAVYLCASSLGLAGADGELFFGEGSRLTVL.

The chain is built from TRBV10-3 and TRBJ2-7; no clear D gene. This CDR3 contains 14 residues. Trimming cost V 10 bases and J 6 bases, with 22 bases left between them. Germline V CDR1 and CDR2: ENHRY, SYGVKD. The CDR3 spells CASGLSLSSAEQYF. The CDR3 DNA is TGTGCCAGCGGCCTCTCCCTGAGTAGTGCCGAGCAGTACTTC.

The gene calls are TRBV2 and TRBJ1-5; D possibly corresponds to TRBD1 (5 bases). Deletions cut 8 bases from V and 3 bases from J, with 11 bases between. The CDR3 has 13 residues. Germline values: CDR1 SNHLY, CDR2 FYNNEI. In nucleotides, the CDR3 is TGTGCCAGCCGAGGGGACGTCAATCAGCCCCAGCATTTT. This gives the protein CASRGDVNQPQHF.

This sequence joins TRBV30 and TRBJ1-6; D is undetermined. Trimming removed 5 bases at V and 0 bases at J, with 8 bases between. CDR1 GTSNPN and CDR2 SVGIG come from the germline V gene (reference sequence). This CDR3 is built from 14 residues. CDR3 region: CAWVSGSYNSPLHF. Written as DNA, the CDR3 is TGTGCCTGGGTTTCTGGCTCCTATAATTCACCCCTCCACTTT.